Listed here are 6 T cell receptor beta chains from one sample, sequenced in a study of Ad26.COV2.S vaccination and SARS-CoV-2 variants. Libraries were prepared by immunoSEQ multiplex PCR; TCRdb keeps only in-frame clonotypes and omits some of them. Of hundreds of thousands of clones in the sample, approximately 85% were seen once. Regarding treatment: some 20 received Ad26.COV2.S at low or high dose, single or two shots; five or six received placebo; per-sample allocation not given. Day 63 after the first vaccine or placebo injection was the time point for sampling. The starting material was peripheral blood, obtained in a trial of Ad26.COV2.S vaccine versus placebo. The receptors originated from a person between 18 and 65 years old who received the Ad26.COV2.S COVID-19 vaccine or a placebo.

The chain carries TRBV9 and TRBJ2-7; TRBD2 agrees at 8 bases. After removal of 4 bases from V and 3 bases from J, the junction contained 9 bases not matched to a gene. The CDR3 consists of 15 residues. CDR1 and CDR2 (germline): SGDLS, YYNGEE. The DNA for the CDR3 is TGTGCCAGCAGCCCCTACTCGGGGGGGGGCTACGAGCAGTACTTC. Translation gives CASSPYSGGGYEQYF. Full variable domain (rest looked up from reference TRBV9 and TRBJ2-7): DSGVTQTPKHLITATGQRVTLRCSPRSGDLSVYWYQQSLDQGLQFLIQYYNGEERAKGNILERFSAQQFPDLHSELNLSSLELGDSALYFCASSPYSGGGYEQYFGPGTRLTVT.

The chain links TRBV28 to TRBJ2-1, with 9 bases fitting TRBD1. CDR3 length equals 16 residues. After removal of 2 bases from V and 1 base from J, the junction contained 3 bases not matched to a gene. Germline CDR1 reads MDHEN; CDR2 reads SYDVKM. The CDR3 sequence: CASSLAGTGSYNEQFF. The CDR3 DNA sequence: TGTGCCAGCAGTTTAGCCGGGACAGGGTCCTACAATGAGCAGTTCTTC. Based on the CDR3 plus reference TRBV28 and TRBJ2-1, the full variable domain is DVKVTQSSRYLVKRTGEKVFLECVQDMDHENMFWYRQDPGLGLRLIYFSYDVKMKEKGDIPEGYSVSREKKERFSLILESASTNQTSMYLCASSLAGTGSYNEQFFGPGTRLTVL.

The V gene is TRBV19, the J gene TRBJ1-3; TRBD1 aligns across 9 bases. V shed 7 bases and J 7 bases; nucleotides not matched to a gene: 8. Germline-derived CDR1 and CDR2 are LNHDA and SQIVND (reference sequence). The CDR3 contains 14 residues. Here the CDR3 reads CASTSGQGTNTIYF. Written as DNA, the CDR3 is TGTGCCAGTACCTCAGGACAGGGGACTAACACCATATATTTT. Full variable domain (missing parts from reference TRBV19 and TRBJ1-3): DGGITQSPKYLFRKEGQNVTLSCEQNLNHDAMYWYRQDPGQGLRLIYYSQIVNDFQKGDIAEGYSVSREKKESFPLTVTSAQKNPTAFYLCASTSGQGTNTIYFGEGSWLTVV.

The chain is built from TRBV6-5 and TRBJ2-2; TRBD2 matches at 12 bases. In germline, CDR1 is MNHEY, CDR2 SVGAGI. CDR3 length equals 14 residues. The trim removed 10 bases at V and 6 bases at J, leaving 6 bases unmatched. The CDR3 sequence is CATTRLAGAGELFF. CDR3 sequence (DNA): TGTGCCACAACGCGACTAGCGGGGGCCGGGGAGCTGTTTTTT.

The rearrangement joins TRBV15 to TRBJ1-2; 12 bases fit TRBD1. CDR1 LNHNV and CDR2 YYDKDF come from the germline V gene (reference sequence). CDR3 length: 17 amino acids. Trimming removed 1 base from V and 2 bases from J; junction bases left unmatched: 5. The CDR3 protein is CATSRGRGQGANYGYTF. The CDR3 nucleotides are TGTGCCACCAGCAGAGGACGGGGACAGGGGGCGAACTATGGCTACACCTTC.

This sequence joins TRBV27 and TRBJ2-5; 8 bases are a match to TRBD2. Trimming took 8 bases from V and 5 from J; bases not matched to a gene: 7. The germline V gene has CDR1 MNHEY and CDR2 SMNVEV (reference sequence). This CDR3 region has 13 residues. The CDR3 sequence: CASGSGMVETQYF. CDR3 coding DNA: TGTGCCAGCGGTAGCGGGATGGTGGAGACCCAGTACTTC.